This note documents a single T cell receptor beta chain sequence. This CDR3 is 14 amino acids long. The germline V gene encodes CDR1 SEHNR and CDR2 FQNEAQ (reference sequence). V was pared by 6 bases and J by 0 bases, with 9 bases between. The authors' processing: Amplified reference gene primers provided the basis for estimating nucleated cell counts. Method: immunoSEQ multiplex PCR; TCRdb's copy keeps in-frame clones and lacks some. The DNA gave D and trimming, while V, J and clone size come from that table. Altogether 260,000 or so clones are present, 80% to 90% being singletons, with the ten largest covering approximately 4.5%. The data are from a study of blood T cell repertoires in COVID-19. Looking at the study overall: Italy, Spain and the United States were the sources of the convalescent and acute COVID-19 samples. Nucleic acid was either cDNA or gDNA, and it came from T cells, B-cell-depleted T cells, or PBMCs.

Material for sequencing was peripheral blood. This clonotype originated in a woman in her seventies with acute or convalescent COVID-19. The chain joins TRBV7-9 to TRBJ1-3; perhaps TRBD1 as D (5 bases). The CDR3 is CASSQGNSGNTIYF. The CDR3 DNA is TGTGCCAGCAGTCAGGGAAACTCTGGAAACACCATATATTTT.